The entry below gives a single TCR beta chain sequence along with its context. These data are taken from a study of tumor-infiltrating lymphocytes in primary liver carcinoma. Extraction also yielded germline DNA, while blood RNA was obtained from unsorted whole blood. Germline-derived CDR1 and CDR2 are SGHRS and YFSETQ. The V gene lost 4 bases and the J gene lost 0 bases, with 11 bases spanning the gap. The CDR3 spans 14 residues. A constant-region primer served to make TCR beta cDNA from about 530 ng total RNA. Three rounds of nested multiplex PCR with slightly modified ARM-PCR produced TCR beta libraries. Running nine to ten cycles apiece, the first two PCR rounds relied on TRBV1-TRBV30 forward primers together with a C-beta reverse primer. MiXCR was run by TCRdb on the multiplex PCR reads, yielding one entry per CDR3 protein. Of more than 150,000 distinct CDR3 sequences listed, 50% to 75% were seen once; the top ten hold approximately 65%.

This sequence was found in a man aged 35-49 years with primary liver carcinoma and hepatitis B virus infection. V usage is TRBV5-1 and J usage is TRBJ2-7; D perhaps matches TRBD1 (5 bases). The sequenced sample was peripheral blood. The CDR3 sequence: CASSPAGHSYEQYF. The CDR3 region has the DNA TGCGCCAGCAGCCCGGCAGGGCACTCCTACGAGCAGTACTTC. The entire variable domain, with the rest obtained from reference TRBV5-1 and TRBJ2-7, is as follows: KAGVTQTPRYLIKTRGQQVTLSCSPISGHRSVSWYQQTPGQGLQFLFEYFSETQRNKGNFPGRFSGRQFSNSRSEMNVSTLELGDSALYLCASSPAGHSYEQYFGPGTRLTVT.